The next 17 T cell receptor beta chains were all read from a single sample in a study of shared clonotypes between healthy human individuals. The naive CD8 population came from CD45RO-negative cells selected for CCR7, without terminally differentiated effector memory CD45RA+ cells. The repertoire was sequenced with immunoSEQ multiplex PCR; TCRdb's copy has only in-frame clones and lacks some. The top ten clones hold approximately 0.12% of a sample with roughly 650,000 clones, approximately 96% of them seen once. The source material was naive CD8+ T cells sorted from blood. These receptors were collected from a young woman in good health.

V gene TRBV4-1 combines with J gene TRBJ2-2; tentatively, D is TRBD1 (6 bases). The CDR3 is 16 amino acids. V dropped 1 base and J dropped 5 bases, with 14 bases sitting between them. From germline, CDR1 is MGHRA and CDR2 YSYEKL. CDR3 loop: CASSQAQGSRTGELFF. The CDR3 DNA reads TGCGCCAGCAGCCAAGCGCAGGGGAGTAGGACCGGGGAGCTGTTTTTT.

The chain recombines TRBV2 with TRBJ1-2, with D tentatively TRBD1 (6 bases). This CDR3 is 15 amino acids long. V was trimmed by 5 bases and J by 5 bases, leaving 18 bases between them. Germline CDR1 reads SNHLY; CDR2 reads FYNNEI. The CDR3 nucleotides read TGTGCCAGCAGTCCGGTAGGGGGGCTCGTGTATGGCTACACCTTC. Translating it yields CASSPVGGLVYGYTF.

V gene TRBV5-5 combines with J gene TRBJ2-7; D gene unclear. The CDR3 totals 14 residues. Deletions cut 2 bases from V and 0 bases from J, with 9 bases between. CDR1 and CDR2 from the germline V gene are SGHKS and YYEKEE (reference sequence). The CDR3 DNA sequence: TGTGCCAGCAGCTTTGGCTCCTTCTCCTACGAGCAGTACTTC. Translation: CASSFGSFSYEQYF.

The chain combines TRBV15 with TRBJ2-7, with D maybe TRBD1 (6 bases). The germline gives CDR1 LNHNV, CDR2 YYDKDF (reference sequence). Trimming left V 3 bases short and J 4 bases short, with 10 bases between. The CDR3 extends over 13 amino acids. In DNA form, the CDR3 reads TGTGCCACCAGCAGCGGGACATCTTACGAGCAGTACTTC. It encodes CATSSGTSYEQYF.

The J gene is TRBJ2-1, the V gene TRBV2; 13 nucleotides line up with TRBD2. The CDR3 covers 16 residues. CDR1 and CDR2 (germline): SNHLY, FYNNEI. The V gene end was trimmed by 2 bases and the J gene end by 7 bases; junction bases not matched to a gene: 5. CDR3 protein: CASSELGLAGSNEQFF. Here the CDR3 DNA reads TGTGCCAGCAGTGAATTGGGACTAGCGGGAAGTAATGAGCAGTTCTTC.

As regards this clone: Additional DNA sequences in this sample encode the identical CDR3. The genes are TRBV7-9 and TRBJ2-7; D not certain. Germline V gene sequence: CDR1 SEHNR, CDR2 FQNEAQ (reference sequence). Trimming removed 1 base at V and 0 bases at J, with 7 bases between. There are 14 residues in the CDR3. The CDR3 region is CASSLVGDSYEQYF. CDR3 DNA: TGTGCCAGCAGCTTAGTTGGCGACTCCTACGAGCAGTACTTC.

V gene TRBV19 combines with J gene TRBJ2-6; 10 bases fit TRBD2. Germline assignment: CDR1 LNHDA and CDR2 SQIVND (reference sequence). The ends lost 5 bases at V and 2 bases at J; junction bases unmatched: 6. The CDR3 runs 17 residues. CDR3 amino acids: CASSLAGVWTGANVLTF. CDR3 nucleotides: TGTGCCAGTAGTCTAGCGGGAGTTTGGACTGGGGCCAACGTCCTGACTTTC.

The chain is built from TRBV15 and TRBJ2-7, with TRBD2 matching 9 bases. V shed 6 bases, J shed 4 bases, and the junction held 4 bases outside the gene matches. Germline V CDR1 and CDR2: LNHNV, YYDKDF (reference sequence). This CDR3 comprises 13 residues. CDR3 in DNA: TGTGCCACCAGTAGCGGGAGTTTTTACGAGCAGTACTTC. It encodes CATSSGSFYEQYF.

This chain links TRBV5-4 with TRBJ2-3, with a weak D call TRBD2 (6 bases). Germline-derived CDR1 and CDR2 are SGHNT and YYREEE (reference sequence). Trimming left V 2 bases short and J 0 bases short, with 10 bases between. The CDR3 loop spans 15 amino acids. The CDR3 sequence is CASSFSGASTDTQYF. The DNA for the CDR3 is TGTGCCAGCAGCTTTAGCGGAGCGAGCACAGATACGCAGTATTTT.

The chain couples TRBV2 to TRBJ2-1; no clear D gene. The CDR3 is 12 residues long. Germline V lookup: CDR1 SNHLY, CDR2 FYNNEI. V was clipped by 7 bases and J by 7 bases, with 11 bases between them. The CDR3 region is CASTQADNEQFF. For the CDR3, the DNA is TGTGCCAGCACCCAGGCAGATAATGAGCAGTTCTTC.

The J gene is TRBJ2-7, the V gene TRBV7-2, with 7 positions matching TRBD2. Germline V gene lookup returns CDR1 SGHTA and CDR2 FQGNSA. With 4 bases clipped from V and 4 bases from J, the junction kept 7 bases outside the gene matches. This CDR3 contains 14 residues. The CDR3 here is CASSSGGWEYEQYF. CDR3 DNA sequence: TGTGCCAGCAGCTCGGGAGGTTGGGAGTACGAGCAGTACTTC. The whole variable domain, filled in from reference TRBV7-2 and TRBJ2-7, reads GAGVSQSPSNKVTEKGKDVELRCDPISGHTALYWYRQSLGQGLEFLIYFQGNSAPDKSGLPSDRFSAERTGGSVSTLTIQRTQQEDSAVYLCASSSGGWEYEQYFGPGTRLTVT.

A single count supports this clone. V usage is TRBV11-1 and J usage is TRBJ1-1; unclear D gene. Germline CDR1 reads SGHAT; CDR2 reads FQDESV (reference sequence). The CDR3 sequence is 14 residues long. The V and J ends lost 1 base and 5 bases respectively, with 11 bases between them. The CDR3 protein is CASSLVAAVTEAFF. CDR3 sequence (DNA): TGTGCCAGCAGCTTAGTAGCTGCGGTTACTGAAGCTTTCTTT.

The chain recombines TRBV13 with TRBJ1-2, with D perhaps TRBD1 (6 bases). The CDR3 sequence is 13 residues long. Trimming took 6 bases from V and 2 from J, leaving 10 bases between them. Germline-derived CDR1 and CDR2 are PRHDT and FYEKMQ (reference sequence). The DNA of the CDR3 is TGTGCCAGCAGGAATCAGGGGAACTATGGCTACACCTTC. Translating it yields CASRNQGNYGYTF.

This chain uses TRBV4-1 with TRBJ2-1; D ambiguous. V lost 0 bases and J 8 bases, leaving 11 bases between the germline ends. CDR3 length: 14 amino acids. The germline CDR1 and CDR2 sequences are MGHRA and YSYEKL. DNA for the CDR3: TGCGCCAGCAGCCAAGATACCGGGTTCGATGAGCAGTTCTTC. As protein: CASSQDTGFDEQFF.

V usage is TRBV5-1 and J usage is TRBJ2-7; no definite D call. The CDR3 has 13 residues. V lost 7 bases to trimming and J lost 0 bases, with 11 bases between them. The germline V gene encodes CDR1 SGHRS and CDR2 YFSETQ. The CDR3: CASGPVSSYEQYF. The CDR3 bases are TGCGCCAGCGGTCCGGTTAGCTCCTACGAGCAGTACTTC.

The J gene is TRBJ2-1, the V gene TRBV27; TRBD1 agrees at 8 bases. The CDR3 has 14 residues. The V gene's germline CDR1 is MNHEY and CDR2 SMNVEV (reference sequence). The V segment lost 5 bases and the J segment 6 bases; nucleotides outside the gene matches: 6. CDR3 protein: CASSVWGQANEQFF. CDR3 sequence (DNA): TGTGCCAGCAGTGTCTGGGGACAGGCCAATGAGCAGTTCTTC.

As DNA, the CDR3 is TGTGCCAGCAGACCCTTATGGGGAGGGCCGTCTAATGAGCAGTTCTTC. It yields the protein CASRPLWGGPSNEQFF. The V and J genes are TRBV28 and TRBJ2-1; 7 bases agree with TRBD2. J lost 7 bases, V lost 6 bases, and 15 bases had no gene match. Germline assignment: CDR1 MDHEN and CDR2 SYDVKM. The CDR3 consists of 16 residues.